The 10 T cell receptor beta chains given below trace back to one sample, sequenced in a study of Graves' ophthalmopathy and Graves' hyperthyroidism (dated by TCRdb to about 2018). Data came from an Illumina HiSeq 2000. TCR beta CDR3 regions were amplified from RNA transcripts for repertoire sequencing. The first round of RT-PCR was done with HTBI primers and the Qiagen OneStep RT-PCR kit, and was followed by a second round of multiplex PCR, then size selection and purification. TCRdb ran its own pipeline on the public reads, namely fastp trimming at Q25 and MiXCR clone calling, and kept in-frame beta chains. For every CDR3 protein sequence, its rows merge into one entry that carries the most common genes and DNA. For this sample the table gives 150,000 to 200,000 distinct CDR3 sequences, of which roughly two fifths were detected only once. The ten largest clones capture roughly 9% of the sample.

Material: peripheral blood. The receptors originated from a young man with Graves' ophthalmopathy. Donor details come from another sample of the same person, matched by shared clones.

This clonotype was detected many times. The chain links TRBV6-1 to TRBJ1-2; D call uncertain. This CDR3 has 12 amino acids. V was shortened by 8 bases and J by 7 bases, with 14 bases between the two germline ends. CDR1 and CDR2 (germline): MNHNS, SASEGT. CDR3 loop: CASGAVGFGYTF. The CDR3 nucleotides read TGTGCCAGCGGCGCGGTGGGGTTTGGCTACACCTTC.

This chain connects TRBV24-1 to TRBJ2-7; possibly TRBD1 for D (5 bases). The CDR3 spans 14 residues. From germline, CDR1 is KGHDR and CDR2 SFDVKD. Trimming stripped 2 bases from V and 2 bases from J, with 9 bases between. CDR3 amino acids: CATSDSQGTYEQYF. CDR3 in DNA: TGTGCCACCAGTGATTCCCAGGGTACCTACGAGCAGTACTTC.

This clonotype came up a few times. This chain uses TRBV6-1 with TRBJ1-2; maybe TRBD1 (5 bases). The CDR3 spans 14 residues. V gave up 5 bases and J gave up 6 bases, with 16 bases separating them. Germline V gives CDR1 MNHNS, CDR2 SASEGT. The CDR3 DNA follows: TGTGCCAGCAGTACCTATTTCGGGGCCGATGGCTACACCTTC. Its protein product is CASSTYFGADGYTF.

This clonotype occurred many times. This clone may be a read error of a much larger clone one base away. The chain recombines TRBV6-2 or TRBV6-3 with TRBJ1-2; tentative D call: TRBD1 (5 bases). The CDR3 is made up of 14 amino acids. Germline assignment: CDR1 MNHEY and CDR2 SVGEGT. The CDR3 coding sequence is TGTGCCAGCAGTTCGGGACGCCGATCCTATGGCCACACCTTC. Protein: CASSSGRRSYGHTF.

This clonotype was detected many times. This sequence joins TRBV6-1 and TRBJ1-1; D is uncertain. The V end lost 7 bases, the J end lost 0 bases, and 9 bases lay between the germline ends. There are 13 residues in the CDR3. Germline V CDR1 and CDR2: MNHNS, SASEGT. The CDR3 is CASNEGMNTEAFF. The CDR3 nucleotides are TGTGCCAGCAATGAGGGTATGAACACTGAAGCTTTCTTT.

This rearrangement joins TRBV6-2 or TRBV6-3 to TRBJ1-5; D ambiguous. The CDR3 sequence is 13 residues long. The germline V and J ends were trimmed by 0 bases and 4 bases, with 4 bases remaining between them. In germline, CDR1 is MNHEY, CDR2 SVGEGT. The CDR3 loop is CASSYSPNQPQHF. CDR3 in DNA: TGTGCCAGCAGTTACTCCCCTAATCAGCCCCAGCATTTT.

The chain links TRBV4-2 to TRBJ2-7; 10 bases fit TRBD2. Per the germline V gene, CDR1 is LGHNA and CDR2 is YNFKEQ. The CDR3 is made up of 14 amino acids. J was trimmed by 2 bases and V by 6 bases; bases with no gene match: 4. The CDR3 spells CASSTAGGTYEQYF. The CDR3 DNA follows: TGTGCCAGCAGTACAGCGGGGGGGACCTACGAGCAGTACTTC.

This clonotype was observed many times. The rearrangement joins TRBV27 to TRBJ1-5; 12 nucleotides agree with TRBD1. CDR1 is MNHEY and CDR2 is SMNVEV in the germline V gene (reference sequence). Losses at the gene ends were 8 bases for V and 0 bases for J; bases not matched to a gene: 5. This CDR3 has 16 residues. The CDR3 sequence is CASWGTGGTSNQPQHF. Here the CDR3 DNA reads TGTGCCAGCTGGGGGACAGGGGGCACTAGCAATCAGCCCCAGCATTTT.

This clonotype was seen ten or more times. The rearrangement joins TRBV4-1 to TRBJ1-2, with D unclear. The CDR3 consists of 16 residues. CDR1 MGHRA and CDR2 YSYEKL come from the germline V gene. Trimming took off 1 base at V and 4 bases at J, with 16 bases between the two ends. The CDR3 region is CASSQVISLRSYGYTF. The CDR3 coding sequence is TGCGCCAGCAGCCAAGTAATAAGCCTCCGTAGCTATGGCTACACCTTC.

The gene calls are TRBV12-3 or TRBV12-4 and TRBJ1-5, with TRBD1 matching 10 bases. The J segment lost 5 bases and the V segment lost 6 bases, leaving 7 bases of the junction unmatched. CDR3 size: 15 residues. The CDR3 DNA follows: TGTGCCAGCAGCCTCGACAGGGGGCGCGATCAGCCCCAGCATTTT. Protein sequence: CASSLDRGRDQPQHF.